This TCR beta chain derives from a study of preoperative IRX-2 immunotherapy in early breast cancer. Clones were read by immunoSEQ multiplex PCR, and TCRdb kept only the in-frame ones, dropping some. The top ten hold approximately 1% of the sample, which has about 42,000 clones, around 77% seen once. Treatment in this sample: preoperative locoregional IRX-2 cytokine immunotherapy. Patients received preoperative, locoregional IRX-2 cytokine immunotherapy in a phase Ib study. Germline V gene lookup returns CDR1 SQVTM and CDR2 ANQGSEA. The CDR3 spans 14 residues. J lost 2 bases, V lost 7 bases, and 5 bases had no gene match.

The receptor was derived from a human donor with breast cancer. The source was tumor tissue, collected after IRX-2 immunotherapy. The V call is TRBV29-1, the J call TRBJ2-1, with 10 bases lining up with TRBD1. CDR3 in DNA: TGCAGCGGCATCGGACAGGGGGCCTACAATGAGCAGTTCTTC. It codes for CSGIGQGAYNEQFF.